Listed below are T cell receptor beta chains from one sample, sequenced in a study of cytomegalovirus exposure and HLA in healthy donors. The data were produced by immunoSEQ multiplex PCR, yet TCRdb's version contains in-frame clones alone and is incomplete. This sample contains around 200,000 clones. Material for sequencing was PBMCs. The receptors stem from a woman aged 18-30 years in good health and CMV-seropositive. Each CDR3 is given with its conserved first and last residue.

v_gene	j_gene	CDR3aa
TRBV9	TRBJ2-1	CASSVGISGVHNEQFF
TRBV9	TRBJ2-3	CASSVAGGKGDTQYF
TRBV19	TRBJ1-6	CASSPGYNSPLHF
TRBV11-3	TRBJ2-7	CASSQPEGGGALNEQYF
TRBV7-3	TRBJ1-6	CASSSTSISPLHF
TRBV6-5	TRBJ2-3	CASSYPGADTQYF
TRBV5-1	TRBJ1-1	CASSWWGPEAFF
TRBV9	TRBJ1-1	CASSVGPGVNTEAFF
TRBV6-1	TRBJ2-1	CASSTGGSYNEQFF
TRBV28	TRBJ1-1	CASTLGVGGWGTEAFF
TRBV5-4	TRBJ2-6	CASSLGPEGANVLTF
TRBV7-9	TRBJ1-1	CASSPWTGMNTEAFF
TRBV27	TRBJ2-7	CASRGTGAYEQYF
TRBV6-1	TRBJ2-7	CASSRAYEQYF
TRBV6-5	TRBJ2-3	CASSYSKGGVEDTQYF
TRBV19	TRBJ1-2	CASTLQARGGYGYTF
TRBV7-9	TRBJ2-7	CASSPTLDRGHSYEQYF
TRBV13	TRBJ1-1	CASSSFRGLNTEAFF
TRBV5-1	TRBJ1-1	CASSLQGSNTEAFF
TRBV12-5	TRBJ1-1	CASGWRGAEAFF
TRBV19	TRBJ2-2	CASSIYALSFPGELFF
TRBV6-5	TRBJ2-7	CASRKLAGGPYEQYF
TRBV7-2	TRBJ1-6	CASRAGTGDPSSPLHF
TRBV20-1	TRBJ1-3	CGRGSGNTIYF
TRBV7-6	TRBJ2-2	CASSLAGGGLAGELFF
TRBV9	TRBJ2-5	CASSGGLAQETQYF
TRBV11-1	TRBJ2-5	CASSLNAWTGAQETQYF
TRBV5-4	TRBJ2-5	CASGKDRDGETQYF
TRBV5-1	TRBJ2-7	CASSPAGLIHEQYF
TRBV7-9	TRBJ2-3	CASSLALSGADTQYF
TRBV12-5	TRBJ2-3	CASGLATLGGRRTDTQYF
TRBV27	TRBJ2-7	CASSNPGQGYEQYF
TRBV6-4	TRBJ1-1	CASRINPGNTEAFF
TRBV5-1	TRBJ2-5	CASSLTPSGNQETQYF
TRBV19	TRBJ1-1	CASSIGGVNTEAFF
TRBV7-2	TRBJ1-2	CASSLSRGAYGYTF
TRBV2	TRBJ2-7	CAIQGSSYEQYF
TRBV13	TRBJ1-4	CASSQADRDEKLFF
TRBV29-1	TRBJ2-3	CSVETRASGGAAPRDF
TRBV11-3	TRBJ2-5	CASSLSGLEGETQYF
TRBV10-3	TRBJ1-5	CAINADGDQPQHF
TRBV2	TRBJ1-5	CASRADRGSNQPQHF
TRBV4-2	TRBJ2-7	CASSQDIYYEQYF
TRBV29-1	TRBJ2-3	CSVDPRGPADTQYF
TRBV5-1	TRBJ2-2	CASSPRVQNTGELFF
TRBV13	TRBJ2-2	CASSLADTGELFF
TRBV7-2	TRBJ2-1	CASSPGLAGGREFF
TRBV5-1	TRBJ2-1	CASSLEQGKHNEQFF
TRBV2	.	CASSSPDIYEQYF
TRBV4-1	TRBJ1-5	CASSQEGTGNQPQHF